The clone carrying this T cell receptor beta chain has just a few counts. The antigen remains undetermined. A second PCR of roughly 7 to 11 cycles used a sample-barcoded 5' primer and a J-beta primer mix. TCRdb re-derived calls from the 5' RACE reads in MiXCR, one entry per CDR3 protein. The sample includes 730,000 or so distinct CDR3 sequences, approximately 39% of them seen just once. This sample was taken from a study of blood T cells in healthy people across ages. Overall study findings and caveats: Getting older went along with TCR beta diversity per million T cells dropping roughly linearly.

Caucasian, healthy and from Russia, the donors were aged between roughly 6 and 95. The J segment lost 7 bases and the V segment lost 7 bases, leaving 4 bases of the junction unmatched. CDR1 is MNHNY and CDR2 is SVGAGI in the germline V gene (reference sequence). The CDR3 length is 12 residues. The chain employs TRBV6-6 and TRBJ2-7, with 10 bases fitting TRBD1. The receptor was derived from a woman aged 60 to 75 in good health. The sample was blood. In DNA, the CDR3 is TGTGCCAGCAAGACAGGGGGCAATGAGCAGTACTTC. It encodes CASKTGGNEQYF.